The entry that follows covers one TCR beta chain sequence. The sample originates from a study of monozygotic twins with inflammatory bowel disease. TCRdb re-called the 5' RACE reads; one entry per CDR3 protein, DNA not given. The table for this sample gives under 150,000 distinct CDR3 sequences. The CDR3 runs to 14 residues. CDR1 MNHEY and CDR2 SMNVEV come from the germline V gene (reference sequence). The sample comprised blood. The TCR originated in a human donor with ulcerative colitis or Crohn's disease, or a healthy co-twin of an affected twin (not recorded which). The chain combines TRBV27 with TRBJ2-3; with no DNA, the TCRdb D assignment of TRBD1 cannot be verified. CDR3 in amino acids: CASGYRGSTDTQYF.